The 10 T cell receptor beta chains below were found in one sample sequenced in a study of chemoradiotherapy in HPV16-positive cancers. Profiling relied on immunoSEQ multiplex PCR, and the TCRdb table lists in-frame clones only, not all of them. The data show 20,000 to 25,000 clones, approximately 90% seen once. The specimen comprised blood, sampled from a patient who underwent chemoradiotherapy. The receptor set was obtained from a human donor with HPV-associated anogenital cancer.

The CDR3 DNA is TGCAGCGTTGCAGGGGGCAAGAACAATGAGCAGTTCTTC. This codes for CSVAGGKNNEQFF. This sequence joins TRBV29-1 and TRBJ2-1; 8 nucleotides match TRBD1. Germline V lookup: CDR1 SQVTM, CDR2 ANQGSEA. This CDR3 region has 13 residues. V lost 4 bases, J lost 5 bases, and 4 bases stayed unmatched.

The chain is built from TRBV6-1 and TRBJ1-4; no definite D call. The ends were cut back, 5 bases at V and 0 bases at J, with 7 bases in the middle. The V gene's germline CDR1 is MNHNS and CDR2 SASEGT. This CDR3 is 14 amino acids long. CDR3 DNA sequence: TGTGCCAGCAGTCGGCCCCCAACTAATGAAAAACTGTTTTTT. Protein product: CASSRPPTNEKLFF.

V gene TRBV29-1 combines with J gene TRBJ2-7; 8 bases map to TRBD2. V lost 5 bases, J lost 3 bases, and 6 bases stayed unmatched. In germline, CDR1 is SQVTM, CDR2 ANQGSEA. This CDR3 has 13 residues. The CDR3 region is CSVLGGAHYEQYF. CDR3 bases: TGCAGCGTTCTCGGGGGGGCTCACTACGAGCAGTACTTC.

This chain links TRBV5-1 with TRBJ2-2, with 9 bases matching TRBD1. Germline CDR1 SGHRS, CDR2 YFSETQ. This CDR3 spans 16 amino acids. J gave up 2 bases and V 9 bases, and 11 bases lay outside the gene matches. The CDR3 reads CATSGTGSPNTGELFF. The CDR3 nucleotides are TGCGCCACCTCCGGGACAGGGTCACCTAACACCGGGGAGCTGTTTTTT.

The chain recombines TRBV6-5 with TRBJ1-1, with TRBD1 identical over 7 bases. Trimming at V came to 6 bases and at J to 5 bases, leaving 12 bases not matched to a gene. The germline CDR1 and CDR2 sequences are MNHEY and SVGAGI. This CDR3 is 15 amino acids long. CDR3 in amino acids: CASSPLRGGRTEAFF. Here the CDR3 DNA reads TGTGCCAGCAGCCCTCTACGAGGGGGCAGGACTGAAGCTTTCTTT.

CDR3 residues: CASSTRTGRAGYGYTF. DNA of the CDR3: TGTGCCAGCAGCACCCGGACAGGGCGGGCGGGGTATGGCTACACCTTC. The V call is TRBV5-4, the J call TRBJ1-2; 8 bases line up with TRBD1. The germline V gene encodes CDR1 SGHNT and CDR2 YYREEE (reference sequence). The V segment lost 4 bases and the J segment 5 bases; nucleotides outside the gene matches: 13. The CDR3 extends over 16 amino acids.

This chain connects TRBV10-3 to TRBJ2-3; no firm D call. The V end lost 4 bases, the J end lost 0 bases, and 14 bases lay between the germline ends. Germline V gene data show CDR1 as ENHRY and CDR2 as SYGVKD. The CDR3 contains 16 residues. CDR3 loop: CAISGDLLSSTDTQYF. In DNA, the CDR3 is TGTGCCATCAGTGGGGATCTACTAAGTAGCACAGATACGCAGTATTTT.

The V call is TRBV28, the J call TRBJ1-5, with D maybe TRBD1 (6 bases). CDR1 and CDR2 from the germline V gene are MDHEN and SYDVKM. V lost 5 bases and J 6 bases, leaving 14 bases between the germline ends. The CDR3 length is 14 residues. The CDR3 reads CASSTQGKSQPQHF. DNA for the CDR3: TGTGCCAGCAGTACTCAGGGGAAATCTCAGCCCCAGCATTTT.

The rearrangement links TRBV18 to TRBJ2-3; D gene uncertain. CDR3 length: 13 amino acids. Trimming removed 3 bases from V and 4 bases from J, with 8 bases in between. Germline CDR1 is KGHSH and CDR2 is LQKENI. CDR3 DNA sequence: TGTGCCAGCTCACCCACGGGCGCAGATACGCAGTATTTT. Translated: CASSPTGADTQYF.

The gene calls are TRBV6-1 and TRBJ1-1, with D tentatively TRBD1 (5 bases). Germline values: CDR1 MNHNS, CDR2 SASEGT. The CDR3 is 12 residues long. The V end lost 7 bases, the J end lost 4 bases, and 10 bases lay between the germline ends. CDR3 sequence: CASNDRSTEAFF. Written as DNA, the CDR3 is TGTGCCAGCAATGACAGAAGCACTGAAGCTTTCTTT.